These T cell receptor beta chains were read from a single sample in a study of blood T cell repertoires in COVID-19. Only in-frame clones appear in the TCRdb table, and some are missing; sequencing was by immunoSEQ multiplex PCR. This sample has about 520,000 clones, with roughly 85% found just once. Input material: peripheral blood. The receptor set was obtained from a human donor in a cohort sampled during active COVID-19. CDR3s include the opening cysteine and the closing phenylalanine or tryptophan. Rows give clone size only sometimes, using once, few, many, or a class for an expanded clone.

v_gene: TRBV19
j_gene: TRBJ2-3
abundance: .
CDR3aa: CASSLRLAGAADTQYF

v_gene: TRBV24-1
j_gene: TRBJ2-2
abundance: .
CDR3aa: CATRSAGELFF

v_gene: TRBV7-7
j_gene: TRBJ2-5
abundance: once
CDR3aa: CASSPPAEETQYF

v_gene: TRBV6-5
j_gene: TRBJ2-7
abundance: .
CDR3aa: CASRALAGDYEQYF

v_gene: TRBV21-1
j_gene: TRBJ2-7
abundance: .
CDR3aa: CASSKAAGQRGSHEQYF

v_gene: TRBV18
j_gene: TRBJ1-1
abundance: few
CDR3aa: CASSPGQLNTEAFF

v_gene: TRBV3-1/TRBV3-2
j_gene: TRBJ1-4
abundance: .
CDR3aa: CASSQDIPGTGGFNEKLFF

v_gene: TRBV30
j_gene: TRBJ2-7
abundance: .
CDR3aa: CAWSVQGYEQYF

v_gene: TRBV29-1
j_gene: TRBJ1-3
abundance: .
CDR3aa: CSVAPVSGNTIYF

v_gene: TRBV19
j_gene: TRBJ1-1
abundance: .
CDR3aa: CASSIGRGTEAFF

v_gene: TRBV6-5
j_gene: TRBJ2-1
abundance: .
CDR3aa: CASSYEATAEQFF

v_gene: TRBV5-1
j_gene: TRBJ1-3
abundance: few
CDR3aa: CASRLLTGNTIYF

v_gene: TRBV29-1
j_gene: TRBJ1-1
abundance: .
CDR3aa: CSVERVPGGYTEAFF

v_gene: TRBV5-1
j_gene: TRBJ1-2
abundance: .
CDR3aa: CASSLAPGQGSGYTF

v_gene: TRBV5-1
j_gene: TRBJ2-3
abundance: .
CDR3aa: CASSPTSGSADTQYF

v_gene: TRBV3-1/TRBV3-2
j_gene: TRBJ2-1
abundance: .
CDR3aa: CASSLLAGGVGEQFF

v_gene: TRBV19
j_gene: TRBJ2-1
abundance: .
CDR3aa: CASSLASGSGGEQFF

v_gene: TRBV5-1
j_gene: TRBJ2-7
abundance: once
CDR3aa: CASAPGLAASYEQYF

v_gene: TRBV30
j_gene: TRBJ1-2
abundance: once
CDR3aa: CAWSAGRDYGYTF

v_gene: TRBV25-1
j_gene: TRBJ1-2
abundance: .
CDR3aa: CASSEWGPYGYTF

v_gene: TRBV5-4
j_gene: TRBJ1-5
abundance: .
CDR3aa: CASSLGLRQPQHF

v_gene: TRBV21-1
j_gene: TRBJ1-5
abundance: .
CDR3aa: CASSFLQEIYSNQPQHF

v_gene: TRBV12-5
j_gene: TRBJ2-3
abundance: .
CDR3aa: CASGFSESTDTQYF

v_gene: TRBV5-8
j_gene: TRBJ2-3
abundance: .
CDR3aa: CASSSGTFLSIDTQYF

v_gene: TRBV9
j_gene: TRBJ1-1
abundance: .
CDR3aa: CASSVVRNTEAFF